This TCR beta chain was sequenced during a study of beta chain features in type 1 diabetes. V gave up 1 base and J gave up 2 bases; unmatched junction bases: 4. Germline values: CDR1 MGHRA, CDR2 YSYEKL. This CDR3 has 15 residues. The sample holds a few counts of this clone. Its matching antigen is unknown. The investigators reverse transcribed all of the isolated RNA, so they sequenced expressed TCRB transcripts. Profiling relied on immunoSEQ multiplex PCR, and the TCRdb table lists in-frame clones only, not all of them. The sample yields over 150,000 clones, 8% to 9.5% seen once. Blood was drawn once from each donor into heparinised tubes. The draws averaged around 120 mL. General study findings and limits: Moderate yet significant TCRB CDR3 shortening was seen in Type 1 diabetes patients in all four CD4+ subsets. Patients and controls would share equally any PCR tilt toward shorter templates.

The sequenced sample was central memory CD4+ T cells from blood. This sequence was found in a woman between 18 and 29 years old with type 1 diabetes. This rearrangement joins TRBV4-1 to TRBJ1-2; 7 positions agree with TRBD1. The CDR3 loop is CASSQGPTGNYGYTF. Written as DNA, the CDR3 is TGCGCCAGCAGCCAAGGACCGACAGGGAACTATGGCTACACCTTC.